This T cell receptor (beta chain) came from a study of T cell changes during pregnancy in multiple sclerosis. TCRdb's copy holds only in-frame clones and misses some; the assay was immunoSEQ multiplex PCR. This sample yields around 81,000 clones, of which 80% to 95% are seen a single time; roughly 3.9% belongs to the top ten. The germline V gene encodes CDR1 MGHDK and CDR2 SYGVNS. The CDR3 covers 18 residues. The ends lost 8 bases at V and 1 base at J; junction bases unmatched: 11. This clone was seen once. The source was peripheral blood, collected after pregnancy. The chain combines TRBV25-1 with TRBJ2-1; 13 bases are a match to TRBD2. The source is a female donor in good health, enrolled as a control in a pregnancy study. The CDR3, as DNA: TGTGCCAGCTCGCCGGGACTAGCGGGACCCCGTTCCTACAATGAGCAGTTCTTC. This codes for CASSPGLAGPRSYNEQFF.